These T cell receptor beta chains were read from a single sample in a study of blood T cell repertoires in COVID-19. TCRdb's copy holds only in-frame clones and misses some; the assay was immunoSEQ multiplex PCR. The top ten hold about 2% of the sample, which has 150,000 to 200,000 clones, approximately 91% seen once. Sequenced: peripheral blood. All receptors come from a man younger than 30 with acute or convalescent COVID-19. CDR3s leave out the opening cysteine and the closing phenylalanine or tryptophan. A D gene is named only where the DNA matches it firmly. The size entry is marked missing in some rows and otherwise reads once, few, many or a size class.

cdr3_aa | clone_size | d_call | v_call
ASSQALVGGGTDTQY | NA | TRBD2 | TRBV3-1/TRBV3-2
ASSDRDREKLF | NA | TRBD1 | TRBV2
ASSLELDYGYT | once | NA | TRBV12-3/TRBV12-4
AISERGADGYT | NA | NA | TRBV10-3
ASRSPGQGSYGYT | NA | TRBD1 | TRBV6-5
AWTPGQGVEKLF | NA | TRBD1 | TRBV30
ASTLDRGGTEAF | NA | TRBD1 | TRBV18
ASSWTGDPTDTQY | NA | TRBD1 | TRBV6-2/TRBV6-3
ASSEPLGGEKLF | NA | NA | TRBV2
ASSPYFDANEQF | NA | NA | TRBV19
ASSLRTGIGNQPQH | few | TRBD1 | TRBV5-6
ASSLVAGGDNYGYT | NA | TRBD1 | TRBV5-1
ASSSMGGPGDTQY | NA | NA | TRBV7-2
ASRPSGGIYGYT | NA | TRBD1 | TRBV3-1/TRBV3-2
ASSLRQNEAF | NA | NA | TRBV19
ASHEGLNTEAF | once | NA | TRBV30
ASSPQGPTGGGEQF | NA | TRBD1 | TRBV18
ASSLIAGGNSYEQY | NA | TRBD2 | TRBV5-1
ASSLAVADSGNTIY | NA | NA | TRBV5-1
AWSPTGGGPLH | NA | NA | TRBV30
ASSLIADTQY | NA | NA | TRBV7-9
ASSINGQGAF | NA | TRBD1 | TRBV19
ACSGQKANYGYT | NA | NA | TRBV19
ASSWDRANTEAF | NA | TRBD1 | TRBV5-4
ASSQDLGRAGELF | NA | NA | TRBV14
SVQSPGLMNTGELF | NA | NA | TRBV29-1